This TCR beta chain stems from a study of CD4+ T cells in melanoma. Regarding this clone: Its antigen is unidentified.

CDR3 length: 16 amino acids. CDR1 is SEHNR and CDR2 is FQNEAQ in the germline V gene (reference sequence). Trimming left V 5 bases short and J 6 bases short, with 20 bases between. The study, taken as a whole, reports: Reportedly, melanoma neoantigen-specific CD4+ T cells showed varied differentiation states. A reported correlation linked neoantigen-specific CD4+ T cells to CD8+, macrophage and B cell function.

TCRdb's copy holds only in-frame clones and misses some; the assay was immunoSEQ multiplex PCR. The table lists about 18,000 clones, 81% of them singletons, with about 5.4% in the top ten. This sequence was found in a human donor with melanoma. The V gene is TRBV7-9, the J gene TRBJ2-1, with TRBD1 as a possible D gene (6 bases). The sequenced material came from cells from a culture (not recorded whether cultured in vitro). The chain's CDR3 is CASSKQGTTSRNEQFF. DNA for the CDR3: TGTGCCAGCAGCAAACAGGGAACGACGAGCCGCAATGAGCAGTTCTTC.